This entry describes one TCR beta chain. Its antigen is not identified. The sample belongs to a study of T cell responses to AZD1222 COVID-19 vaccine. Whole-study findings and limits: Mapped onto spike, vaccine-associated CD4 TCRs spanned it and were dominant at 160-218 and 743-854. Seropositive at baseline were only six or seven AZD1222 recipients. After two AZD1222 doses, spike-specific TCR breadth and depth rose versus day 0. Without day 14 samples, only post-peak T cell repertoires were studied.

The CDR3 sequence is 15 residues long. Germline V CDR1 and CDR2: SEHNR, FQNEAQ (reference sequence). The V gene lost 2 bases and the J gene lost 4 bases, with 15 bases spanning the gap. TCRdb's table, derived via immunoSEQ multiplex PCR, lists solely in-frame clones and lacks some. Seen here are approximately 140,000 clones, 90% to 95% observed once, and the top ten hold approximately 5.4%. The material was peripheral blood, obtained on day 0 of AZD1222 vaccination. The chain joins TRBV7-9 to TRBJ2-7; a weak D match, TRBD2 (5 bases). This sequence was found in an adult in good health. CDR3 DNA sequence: TGTGCCAGCAGCTTAATAGGCTCAGCGGCTTACGAGCAGTACTTC. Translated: CASSLIGSAAYEQYF.